The clone carrying this TCR beta chain was picked up a small number of times. This sample was included in a study of CD8+CD57+ T cells in acquired aplastic anemia. The wider study: Where healthy donors were concerned, CD4+ cells averaged approximately 10 million reads.

The CDR3 covers 14 residues. V lost 8 bases, J lost 6 bases, and 20 bases lay in between. Germline V gives CDR1 MGHRA, CDR2 YSYEKL. TCR beta VDJ combinations and CDR3 sequences were profiled from genomic DNA. TCRdb called the reads again in MiXCR, with one record for every CDR3 protein. The data contain fewer than 100,000 distinct CDR3 sequences, roughly half of them seen just once; the ten biggest clones take up approximately 61%. The receptor's source is a human donor in good health, serving as a control. The rearrangement uses TRBV4-1 and TRBJ2-7; a possible D gene is TRBD2 (7 bases). Sequenced input: sorted CD4+, CD8+, or CD8+CD57+ T cells (not recorded which) from PBMCs. The CDR3 loop is CASGTFKGGTEQYF. CDR3 coding DNA: TGCGCCAGCGGCACATTCAAGGGGGGGACCGAGCAGTACTTC.